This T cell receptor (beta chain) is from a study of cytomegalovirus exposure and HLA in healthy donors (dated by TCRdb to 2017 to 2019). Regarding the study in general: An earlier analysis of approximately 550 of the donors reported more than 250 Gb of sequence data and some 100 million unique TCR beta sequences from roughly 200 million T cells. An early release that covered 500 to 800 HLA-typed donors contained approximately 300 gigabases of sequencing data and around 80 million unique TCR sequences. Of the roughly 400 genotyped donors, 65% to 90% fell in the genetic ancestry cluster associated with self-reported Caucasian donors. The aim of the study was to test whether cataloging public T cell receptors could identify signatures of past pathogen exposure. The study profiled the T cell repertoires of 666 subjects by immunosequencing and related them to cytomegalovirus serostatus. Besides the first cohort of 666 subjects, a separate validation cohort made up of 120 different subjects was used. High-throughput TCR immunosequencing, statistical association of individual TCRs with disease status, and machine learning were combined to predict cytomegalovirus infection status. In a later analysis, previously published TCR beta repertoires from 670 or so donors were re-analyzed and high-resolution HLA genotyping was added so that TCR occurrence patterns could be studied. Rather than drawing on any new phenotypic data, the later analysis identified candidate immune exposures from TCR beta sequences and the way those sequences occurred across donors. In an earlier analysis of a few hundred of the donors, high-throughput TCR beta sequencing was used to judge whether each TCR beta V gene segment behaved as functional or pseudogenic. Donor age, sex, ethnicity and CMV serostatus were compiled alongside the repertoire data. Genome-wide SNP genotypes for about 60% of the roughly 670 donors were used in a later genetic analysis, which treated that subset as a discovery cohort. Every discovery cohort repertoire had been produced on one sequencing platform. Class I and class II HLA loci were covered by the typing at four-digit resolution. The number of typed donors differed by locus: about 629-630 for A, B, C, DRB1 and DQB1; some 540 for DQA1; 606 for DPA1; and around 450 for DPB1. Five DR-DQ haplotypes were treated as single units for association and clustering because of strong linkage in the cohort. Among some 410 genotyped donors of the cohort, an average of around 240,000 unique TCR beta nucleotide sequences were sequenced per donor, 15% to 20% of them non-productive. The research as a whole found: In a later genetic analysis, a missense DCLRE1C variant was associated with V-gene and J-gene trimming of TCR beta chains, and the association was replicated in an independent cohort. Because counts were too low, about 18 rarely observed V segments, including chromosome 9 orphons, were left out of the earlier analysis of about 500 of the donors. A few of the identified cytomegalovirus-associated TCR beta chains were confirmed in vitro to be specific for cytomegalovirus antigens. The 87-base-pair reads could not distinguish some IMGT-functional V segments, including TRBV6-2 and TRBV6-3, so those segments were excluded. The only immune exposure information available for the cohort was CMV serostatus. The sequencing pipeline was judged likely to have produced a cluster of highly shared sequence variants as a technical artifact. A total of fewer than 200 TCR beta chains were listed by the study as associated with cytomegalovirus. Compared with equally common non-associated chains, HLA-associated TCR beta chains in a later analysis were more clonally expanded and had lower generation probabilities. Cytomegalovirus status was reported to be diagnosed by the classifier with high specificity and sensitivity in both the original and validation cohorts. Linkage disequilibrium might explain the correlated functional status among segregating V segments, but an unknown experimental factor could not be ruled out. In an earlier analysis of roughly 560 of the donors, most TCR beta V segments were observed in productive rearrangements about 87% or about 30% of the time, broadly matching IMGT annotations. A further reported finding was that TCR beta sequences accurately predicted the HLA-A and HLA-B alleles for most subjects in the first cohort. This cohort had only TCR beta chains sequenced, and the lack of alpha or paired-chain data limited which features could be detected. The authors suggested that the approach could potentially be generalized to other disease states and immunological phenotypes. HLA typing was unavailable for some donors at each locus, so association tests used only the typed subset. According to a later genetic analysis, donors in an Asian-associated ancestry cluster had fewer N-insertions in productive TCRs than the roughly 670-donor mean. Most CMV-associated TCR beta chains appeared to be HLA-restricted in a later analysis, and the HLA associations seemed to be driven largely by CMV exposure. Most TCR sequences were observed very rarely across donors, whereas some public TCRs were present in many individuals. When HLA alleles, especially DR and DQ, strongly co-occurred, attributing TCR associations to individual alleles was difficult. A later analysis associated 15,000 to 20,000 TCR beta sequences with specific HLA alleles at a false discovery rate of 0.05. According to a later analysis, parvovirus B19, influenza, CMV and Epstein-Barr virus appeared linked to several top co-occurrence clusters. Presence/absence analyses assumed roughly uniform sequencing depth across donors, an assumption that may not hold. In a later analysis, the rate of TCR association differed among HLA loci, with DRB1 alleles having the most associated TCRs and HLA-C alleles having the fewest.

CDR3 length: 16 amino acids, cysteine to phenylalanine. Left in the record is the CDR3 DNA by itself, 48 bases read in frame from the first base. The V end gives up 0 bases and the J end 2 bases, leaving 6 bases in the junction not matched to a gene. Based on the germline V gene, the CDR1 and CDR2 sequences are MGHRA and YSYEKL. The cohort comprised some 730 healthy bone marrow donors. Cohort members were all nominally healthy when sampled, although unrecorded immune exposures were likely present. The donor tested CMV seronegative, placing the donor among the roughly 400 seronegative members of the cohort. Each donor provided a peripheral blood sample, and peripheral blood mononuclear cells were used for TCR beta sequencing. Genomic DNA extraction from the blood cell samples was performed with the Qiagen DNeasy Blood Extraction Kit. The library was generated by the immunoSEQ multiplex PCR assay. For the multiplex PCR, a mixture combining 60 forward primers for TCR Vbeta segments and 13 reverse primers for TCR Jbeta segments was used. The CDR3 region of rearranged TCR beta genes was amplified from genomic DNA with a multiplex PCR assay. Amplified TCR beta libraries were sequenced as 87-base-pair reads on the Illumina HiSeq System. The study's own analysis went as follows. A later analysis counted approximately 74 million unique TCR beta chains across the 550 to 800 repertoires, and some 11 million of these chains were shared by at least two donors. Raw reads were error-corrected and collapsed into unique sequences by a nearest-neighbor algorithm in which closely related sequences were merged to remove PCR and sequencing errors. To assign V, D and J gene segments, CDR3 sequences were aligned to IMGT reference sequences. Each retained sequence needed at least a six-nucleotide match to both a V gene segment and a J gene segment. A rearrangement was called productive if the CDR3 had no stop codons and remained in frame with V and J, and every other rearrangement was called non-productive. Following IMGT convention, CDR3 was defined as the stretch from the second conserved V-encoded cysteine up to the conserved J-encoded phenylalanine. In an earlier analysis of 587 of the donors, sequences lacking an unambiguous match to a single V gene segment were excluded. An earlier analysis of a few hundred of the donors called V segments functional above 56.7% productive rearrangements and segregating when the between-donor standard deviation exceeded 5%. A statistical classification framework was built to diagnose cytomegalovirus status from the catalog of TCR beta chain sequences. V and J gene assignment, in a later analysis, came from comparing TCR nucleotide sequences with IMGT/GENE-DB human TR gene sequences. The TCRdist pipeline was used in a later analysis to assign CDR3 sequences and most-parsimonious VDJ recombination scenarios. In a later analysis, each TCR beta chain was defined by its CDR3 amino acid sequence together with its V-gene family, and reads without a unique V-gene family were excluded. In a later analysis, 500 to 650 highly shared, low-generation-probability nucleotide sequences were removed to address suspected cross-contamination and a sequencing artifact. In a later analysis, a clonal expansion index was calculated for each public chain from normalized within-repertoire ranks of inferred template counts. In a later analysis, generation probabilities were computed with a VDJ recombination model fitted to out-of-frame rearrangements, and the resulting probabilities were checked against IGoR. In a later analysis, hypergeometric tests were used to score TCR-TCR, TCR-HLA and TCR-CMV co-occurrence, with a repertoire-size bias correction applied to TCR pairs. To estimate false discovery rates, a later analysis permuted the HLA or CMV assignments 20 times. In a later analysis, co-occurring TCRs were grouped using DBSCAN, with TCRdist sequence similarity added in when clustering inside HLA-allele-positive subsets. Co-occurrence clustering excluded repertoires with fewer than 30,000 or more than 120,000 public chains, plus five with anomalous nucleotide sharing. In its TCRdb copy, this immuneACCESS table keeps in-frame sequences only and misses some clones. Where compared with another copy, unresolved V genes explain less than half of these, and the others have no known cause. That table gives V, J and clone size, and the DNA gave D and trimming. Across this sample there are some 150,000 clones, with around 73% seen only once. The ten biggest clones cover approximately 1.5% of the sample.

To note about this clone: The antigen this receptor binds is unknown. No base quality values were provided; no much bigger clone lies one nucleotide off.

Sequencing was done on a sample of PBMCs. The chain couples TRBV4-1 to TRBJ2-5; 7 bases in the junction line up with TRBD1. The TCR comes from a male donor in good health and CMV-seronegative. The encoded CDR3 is CASSQDLRGIQETQYF. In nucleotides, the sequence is TGCGCCAGCAGCCAAGATCTCAGGGGGATTCAAGAGACCCAGTACTTC.